This T cell receptor (beta chain) was captured in a study of graft-versus-host responses after intestinal transplantation. Study information: Anti-thymocyte globulin induction was given to all recipients, followed by tacrolimus and steroids for approximately three years.

General observations from the study: Researchers found peak circulating GvH clone levels linked to early post-transplant HvG declines. Among recipient marrow samples, GvH clones were found; some appeared first in ileum or blood.

Profiling relied on immunoSEQ multiplex PCR, and the TCRdb table lists in-frame clones only, not all of them. Of around 130,000 clones listed, around nine tenths are singletons. Regarding this clone: Its antigen remains unknown.

Germline CDR1 is SGHDT and CDR2 is YYEEEE. Trimming shortened V by 1 base and J by 2 bases, and 14 bases separated the two germline ends. The CDR3 runs 16 residues. The rearrangement uses TRBV5-6 and TRBJ2-3, with D hard to call. The material was unstimulated CD4+ T cells sorted from spleen or lymph node cells, obtained before intestinal transplant. The receptor comes from a human donor who received an intestinal transplant. As DNA, the CDR3 is TGTGCCAGCAGCTTGTGGGGTCCCGAGCTCACAGATACGCAGTATTTT. Translating it yields CASSLWGPELTDTQYF. The whole variable domain, remainder taken from reference TRBV5-6 and TRBJ2-3, is DAGVTQSPTHLIKTRGQQVTLRCSPKSGHDTVSWYQQALGQGPQFIFQYYEEEERQRGNFPDRFSGHQFPNYSSELNVNALLLGDSALYLCASSLWGPELTDTQYFGPGTRLTVL.